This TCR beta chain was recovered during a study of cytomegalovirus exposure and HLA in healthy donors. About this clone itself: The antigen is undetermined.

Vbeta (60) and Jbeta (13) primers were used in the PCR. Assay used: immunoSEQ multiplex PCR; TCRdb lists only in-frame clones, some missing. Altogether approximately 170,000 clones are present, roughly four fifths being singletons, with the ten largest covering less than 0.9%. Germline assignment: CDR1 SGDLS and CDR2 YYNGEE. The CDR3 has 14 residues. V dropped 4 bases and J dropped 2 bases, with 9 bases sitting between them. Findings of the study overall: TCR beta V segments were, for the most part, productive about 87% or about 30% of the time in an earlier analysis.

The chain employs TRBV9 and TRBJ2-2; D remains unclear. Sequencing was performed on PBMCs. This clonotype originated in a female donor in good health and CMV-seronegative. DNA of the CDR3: TGTGCCAGCAGCTCCCGGGTAAACACCGGGGAGCTGTTTTTT. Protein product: CASSSRVNTGELFF.